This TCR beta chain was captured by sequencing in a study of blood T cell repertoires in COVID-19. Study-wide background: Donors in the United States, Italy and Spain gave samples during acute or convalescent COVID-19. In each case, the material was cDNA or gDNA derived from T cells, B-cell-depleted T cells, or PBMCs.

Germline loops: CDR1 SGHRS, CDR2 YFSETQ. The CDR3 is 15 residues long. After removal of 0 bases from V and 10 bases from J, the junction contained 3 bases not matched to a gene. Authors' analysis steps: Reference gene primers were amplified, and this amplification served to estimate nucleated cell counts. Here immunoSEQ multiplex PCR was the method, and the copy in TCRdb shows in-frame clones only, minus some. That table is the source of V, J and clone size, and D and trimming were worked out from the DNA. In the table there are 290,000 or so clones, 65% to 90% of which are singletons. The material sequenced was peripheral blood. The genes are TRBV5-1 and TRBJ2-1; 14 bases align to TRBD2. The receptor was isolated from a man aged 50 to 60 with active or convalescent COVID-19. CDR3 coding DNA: TGCGCCAGCAGCTTGGAGGGACTAGCGGGAGTAGAGCAGTTCTTC. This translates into CASSLEGLAGVEQFF.